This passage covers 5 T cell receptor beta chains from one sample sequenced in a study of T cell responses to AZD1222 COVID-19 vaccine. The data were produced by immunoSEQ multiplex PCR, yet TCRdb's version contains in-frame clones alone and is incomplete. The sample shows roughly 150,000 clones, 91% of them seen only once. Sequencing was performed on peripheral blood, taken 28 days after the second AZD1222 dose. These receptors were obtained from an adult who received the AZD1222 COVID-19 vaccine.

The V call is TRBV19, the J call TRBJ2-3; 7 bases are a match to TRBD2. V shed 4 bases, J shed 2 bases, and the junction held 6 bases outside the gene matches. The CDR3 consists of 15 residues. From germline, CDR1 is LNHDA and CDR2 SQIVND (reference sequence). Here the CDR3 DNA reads TGTGCCAGTAGTAAAGTGAGCGGGACCACAGATACGCAGTATTTT. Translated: CASSKVSGTTDTQYF.

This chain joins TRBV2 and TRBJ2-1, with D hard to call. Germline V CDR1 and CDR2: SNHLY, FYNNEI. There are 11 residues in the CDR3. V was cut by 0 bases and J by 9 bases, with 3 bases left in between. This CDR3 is CASSEASEQFF. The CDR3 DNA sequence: TGTGCCAGCAGTGAAGCTAGTGAGCAGTTCTTC. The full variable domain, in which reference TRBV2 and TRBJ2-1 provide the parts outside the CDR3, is EPEVTQTPSHQVTQMGQEVILRCVPISNHLYFYWYRQILGQKVEFLVSFYNNEISEKSEIFDDQFSVERPDGSNFTLKIRSTKLEDSAMYFCASSEASEQFFGPGTRLTVL.

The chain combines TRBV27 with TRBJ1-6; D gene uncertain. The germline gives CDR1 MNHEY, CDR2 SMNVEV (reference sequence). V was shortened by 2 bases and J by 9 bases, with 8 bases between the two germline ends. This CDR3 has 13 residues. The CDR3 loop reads CASSLRRGSPLHF. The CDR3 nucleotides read TGTGCCAGCAGTTTAAGGCGGGGTTCACCCCTCCACTTT.

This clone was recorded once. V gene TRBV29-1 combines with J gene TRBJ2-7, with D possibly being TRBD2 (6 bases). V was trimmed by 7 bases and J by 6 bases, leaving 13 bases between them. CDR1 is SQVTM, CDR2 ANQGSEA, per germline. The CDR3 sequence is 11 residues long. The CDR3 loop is CSGRLGGEQYF. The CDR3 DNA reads TGCAGCGGAAGGCTGGGAGGCGAGCAGTACTTC.

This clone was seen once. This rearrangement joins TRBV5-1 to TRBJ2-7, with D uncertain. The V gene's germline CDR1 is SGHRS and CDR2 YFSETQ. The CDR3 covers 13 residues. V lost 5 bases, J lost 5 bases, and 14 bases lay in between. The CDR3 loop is CASSVSQAHEQYF. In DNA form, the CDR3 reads TGCGCCAGCAGTGTCAGTCAGGCGCACGAGCAGTACTTC.